The next 21 T cell receptor beta chains were all read from a single sample in a study of cytomegalovirus exposure and HLA in healthy donors. PCR used 60 Vbeta primers and 13 Jbeta primers. This table comes from immunoSEQ multiplex PCR, and its TCRdb copy is limited to in-frame clones, with some not included. The sample yields about 92,000 clones, roughly 80% seen once. Sequenced material: PBMCs. These receptors all stem from a man aged 50 to 60 in good health and CMV-seropositive.

The chain recombines TRBV7-2 with TRBJ2-7; D gene ambiguous. There are 11 residues in the CDR3. Germline lookup yields CDR1 SGHTA and CDR2 FQGNSA. Trimming took off 5 bases at V and 4 bases at J, with 6 bases between the two ends. As DNA, the CDR3 is TGTGCCAGCAGCCGCCGGTACGAGCAGTACTTC. Residues: CASSRRYEQYF.

The V gene is TRBV7-2, the J gene TRBJ2-3; D unresolved. Germline lookup yields CDR1 SGHTA and CDR2 FQGNSA. The CDR3 loop spans 14 amino acids. Trimming took off 3 bases at V and 0 bases at J, with 7 bases between the two ends. CDR3 amino acids: CASSFVASTDTQYF. The DNA for the CDR3 is TGTGCCAGCAGCTTTGTGGCTAGCACAGATACGCAGTATTTT. The full variable domain, with the rest looked up from reference TRBV7-2 and TRBJ2-3, is GAGVSQSPSNKVTEKGKDVELRCDPISGHTALYWYRQSLGQGLEFLIYFQGNSAPDKSGLPSDRFSAERTGGSVSTLTIQRTQQEDSAVYLCASSFVASTDTQYFGPGTRLTVL.

This clone came up a few times. The V gene is TRBV15, the J gene TRBJ1-1, with a tentative D call TRBD1 (5 bases). In germline, CDR1 is LNHNV, CDR2 YYDKDF (reference sequence). The CDR3 length is 15 residues. V was shortened by 0 bases and J by 0 bases, with 8 bases between the two germline ends. The CDR3 DNA reads TGTGCCACCAGCAGAGAGAAGGGGATGAACACTGAAGCTTTCTTT. Its protein product is CATSREKGMNTEAFF.

CDR3 bases: TGTGCCAGCAGCCAAGATGCCCCCTGGAGGACCGGGGAGCTGTTTTTT. This codes for CASSQDAPWRTGELFF. This chain joins TRBV14 and TRBJ2-2, with D perhaps TRBD2 (5 bases). This CDR3 contains 16 residues. Germline loops: CDR1 SGHDN, CDR2 FVKESK. Deletions cut 0 bases from V and 5 bases from J, with 13 bases between.

The gene calls are TRBV6-6 and TRBJ1-3, with 7 positions matching TRBD1. V was pared by 10 bases and J by 4 bases, with 4 bases of the junction left unmatched. The CDR3 loop spans 12 amino acids. Germline V gene lookup returns CDR1 MNHNY and CDR2 SVGAGI (reference sequence). CDR3 nucleotide sequence: TGTGCCACAGGGGGATACGGAAACACCATATATTTT. This translates into CATGGYGNTIYF.

DNA for the CDR3: TGTGCCTGGAGTCGGAGGGACAGGGCCAATCAGCCCCAGCATTTT. Translating it yields CAWSRRDRANQPQHF. The chain joins TRBV30 to TRBJ1-5, with TRBD1 matching over 9 bases. Trimming at V came to 2 bases and at J to 3 bases, leaving 5 bases not matched to a gene. Germline V gives CDR1 GTSNPN, CDR2 SVGIG (reference sequence). The CDR3 is 15 amino acids.

This rearrangement joins TRBV5-4 to TRBJ2-2, with D possibly being TRBD2 (5 bases). The CDR3 runs 15 residues. The germline V and J ends were trimmed by 4 bases and 5 bases, with 15 bases remaining between them. The germline CDR1 and CDR2 sequences are SGHNT and YYREEE (reference sequence). CDR3 nucleotides: TGTGCCAGCAGCCCCACTAGGGAGTGGACCGGGGAGCTGTTTTTT. This translates into CASSPTREWTGELFF.

This sequence joins TRBV7-2 and TRBJ1-6; 12 positions match TRBD1. V gave up 5 bases and J gave up 12 bases; unmatched junction bases: 8. CDR1 is SGHTA, CDR2 FQGNSA, per germline. This CDR3 region has 15 residues. The CDR3: CASSSTGTGGVPLHF. CDR3 nucleotides: TGTGCCAGCAGCAGTACCGGGACAGGGGGCGTACCCCTCCACTTT. The whole variable domain, remainder taken from reference TRBV7-2 and TRBJ1-6, is GAGVSQSPSNKVTEKGKDVELRCDPISGHTALYWYRQSLGQGLEFLIYFQGNSAPDKSGLPSDRFSAERTGGSVSTLTIQRTQQEDSAVYLCASSSTGTGGVPLHFGNGTRLTVT.

The rearrangement uses TRBV7-2 and TRBJ1-2; 8 bases fit TRBD1. Germline lookup yields CDR1 SGHTA and CDR2 FQGNSA. The V and J ends lost 1 base and 4 bases, in that order; junction bases with no gene match: 8. CDR3 length: 16 residues. CDR3: CASSLGRQGKSYGYTF. The CDR3 region has the DNA TGTGCCAGCAGCTTAGGCAGACAGGGGAAGAGCTATGGCTACACCTTC.

This chain joins TRBV7-9 and TRBJ1-5; the match to TRBD1 covers 10 bases. J gave up 4 bases and V 2 bases, and 5 bases lay outside the gene matches. CDR3 size: 16 residues. The germline CDR1 and CDR2 sequences are SEHNR and FQNEAQ (reference sequence). In nucleotides, the CDR3 is TGTGCCAGCAGCTTATCCTCGGGACAGGGGAATCAGCCCCAGCATTTT. Its translation: CASSLSSGQGNQPQHF.

The chain uses TRBV7-2 and TRBJ1-1; D might be TRBD1 (5 bases). The CDR3 loop spans 11 amino acids. CDR1 and CDR2 (germline): SGHTA, FQGNSA. V dropped 2 bases and J dropped 9 bases, with 7 bases sitting between them. CDR3 DNA sequence: TGTGCCAGCAGCTTATCAGGGAAAGCTTTCTTT. It specifies CASSLSGKAFF.

The genes are TRBV5-1 and TRBJ2-7; tentative D call: TRBD1 (5 bases). Germline CDR1 and CDR2: SGHRS and YFSETQ. The CDR3 length is 15 residues. V lost 4 bases, J lost 3 bases, and 17 bases lay in between. As DNA, the CDR3 is TGCGCCAGCAGCGTTCTAGGGCAGGGTGGCTACGAGCAGTACTTC. Amino acids: CASSVLGQGGYEQYF. Full variable domain (outside the CDR3, taken from reference TRBV5-1 and TRBJ2-7): KAGVTQTPRYLIKTRGQQVTLSCSPISGHRSVSWYQQTPGQGLQFLFEYFSETQRNKGNFPGRFSGRQFSNSRSEMNVSTLELGDSALYLCASSVLGQGGYEQYFGPGTRLTVT.

The gene calls are TRBV6-4 and TRBJ1-1, with TRBD1 as a possible D gene (5 bases). CDR1 MRHNA and CDR2 SNTAGT come from the germline V gene. The CDR3 sequence is 13 residues long. Deletions cut 2 bases from V and 11 bases from J, with 15 bases between. The DNA for the CDR3 is TGTGCCAGCAGTGACCTGGGCGGGGGAGAGGCTTTCTTT. This gives the protein CASSDLGGGEAFF.

This chain uses TRBV6-1 with TRBJ2-5, with D tentatively TRBD1 (5 bases). Germline V gene data show CDR1 as MNHNS and CDR2 as SASEGT. V was shortened by 3 bases and J by 11 bases, with 19 bases between the two germline ends. The CDR3 runs 14 residues. The CDR3 bases are TGTGCCAGCAGTGACCCAGGGTCCTTCCAGTGTCAGTACTTC. Protein product: CASSDPGSFQCQYF.

The chain uses TRBV4-1 and TRBJ2-2, with D hard to call. From germline, CDR1 is MGHRA and CDR2 YSYEKL. This CDR3 is built from 15 residues. The ends were cut back, 1 base at V and 4 bases at J, with 10 bases in the middle. CDR3 coding DNA: TGCGCCAGCAGCCAAGCCGGGTTGAGCACCGGGGAGCTGTTTTTT. The encoded protein is CASSQAGLSTGELFF.

This sequence joins TRBV7-2 and TRBJ1-1; 7 bases map to TRBD1. Germline loops: CDR1 SGHTA, CDR2 FQGNSA. Trimming at V came to 5 bases and at J to 1 base, leaving 4 bases not matched to a gene. This CDR3 has 14 amino acids. This CDR3 is CASSRTGGNTEAFF. CDR3 in DNA: TGTGCCAGCAGCCGGACAGGTGGGAACACTGAAGCTTTCTTT.

The rearrangement joins TRBV7-2 to TRBJ1-1, with TRBD1 as a possible D gene (5 bases). Trimming took 5 bases from V and 4 from J, leaving 14 bases between them. The CDR3 totals 14 residues. The germline CDR1 and CDR2 sequences are SGHTA and FQGNSA. The CDR3 DNA reads as TGTGCCAGCAGCCCATTGGCGGGGGGCACTGAAGCTTTCTTT. This gives the protein CASSPLAGGTEAFF.

The gene calls are TRBV19 and TRBJ1-1, with 8 bases matching TRBD1. Per germline, CDR1 LNHDA and CDR2 SQIVND (reference sequence). This CDR3 comprises 15 residues. The V and J ends lost 1 base and 4 bases, in that order; junction bases with no gene match: 5. CDR3 nucleotides: TGTGCCAGTAGTATAGTCAGGGGGCGGGTCACTGAAGCTTTCTTT. The encoded protein is CASSIVRGRVTEAFF.

The chain is built from TRBV10-3 and TRBJ1-4; no definite D call. CDR1 and CDR2 from the germline V gene are ENHRY and SYGVKD. The ends were cut back, 2 bases at V and 1 base at J, with 5 bases in the middle. There are 14 residues in the CDR3. The DNA for the CDR3 is TGTGCCATCAGTGAGGGAGAAACTAATGAAAAACTGTTTTTT. Translating gives CAISEGETNEKLFF.

This chain links TRBV4-1 with TRBJ2-3; D is unresolved. Trimming cost V 1 base and J 6 bases, with 8 bases left between them. CDR1 and CDR2 from the germline V gene are MGHRA and YSYEKL. CDR3 length equals 13 residues. Written as DNA, the CDR3 is TGCGCCAGCAGCCAAGTGTCGGGTGATACGCAGTATTTT. Translated: CASSQVSGDTQYF.

The chain recombines TRBV6-1 with TRBJ1-2, with unresolved D. The length of the CDR3 is 13 residues. Germline CDR1 and CDR2: MNHNS and SASEGT. V lost 3 bases, J lost 12 bases, and 17 bases lay in between. The CDR3 nucleotides are TGTGCCAGCAGTGACCGTTCGCGGGTAGTACACACCTTC. Translated, it gives CASSDRSRVVHTF.